These T cell receptor beta chains were read from a single sample in a study of CD8 T cells in ankylosing spondylitis. TCRdb fed the 5' RACE reads into MiXCR, producing one record per CDR3 protein. Altogether roughly 160,000 distinct CDR3 sequences are present, approximately 10% being singletons, with the ten largest covering 25% to 30%. The sample consisted of blood, either unsorted or a sorted T cell fraction (not recorded which). The receptor source for this set is a male donor with ankylosing spondylitis or in good health (not recorded which). The CDR3 runs from the conserved cysteine through the conserved F or W.

J	V	CDR3
TRBJ1-2	TRBV5-1	CASSLAADSSNYGYTF
TRBJ1-2	TRBV7-2	CASSPDRGQGYTF
TRBJ2-3	TRBV29-1	CSGQGHSTDTQYF
TRBJ2-5	TRBV27	CASRQGANIKTQYF
TRBJ2-5	TRBV5-4	CASSLPHQGQETQYF
TRBJ2-2	TRBV7-6	CASSLGTSGSANTGELFF
TRBJ2-3	TRBV11-3	CASSLVPGVDTQYF
TRBJ2-7	TRBV13	CASSLISQQLYEQYF
TRBJ2-3	TRBV5-1	CASSSGGGTDTQYF
TRBJ1-2	TRBV14	CASSQVVGTYGYTF
TRBJ2-7	TRBV20-1	CSARSLDGIYEQYF
TRBJ2-5	TRBV29-1	CSVAGQGARGTQYF
TRBJ2-1	TRBV10-3	CAISEGTRYNEQFF
TRBJ1-4	TRBV28	CASSLERGNEKLFF